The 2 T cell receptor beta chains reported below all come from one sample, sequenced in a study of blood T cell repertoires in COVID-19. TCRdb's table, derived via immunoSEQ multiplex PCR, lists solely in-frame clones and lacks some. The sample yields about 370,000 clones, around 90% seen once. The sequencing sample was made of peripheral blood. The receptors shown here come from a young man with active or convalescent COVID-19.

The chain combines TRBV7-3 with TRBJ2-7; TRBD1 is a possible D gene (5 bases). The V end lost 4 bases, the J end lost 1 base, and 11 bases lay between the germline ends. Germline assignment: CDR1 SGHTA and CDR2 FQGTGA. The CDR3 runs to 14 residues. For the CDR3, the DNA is TGTGCCAGCAGCTCTACCAGGGAATCCTACGAGCAGTACTTC. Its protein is CASSSTRESYEQYF.

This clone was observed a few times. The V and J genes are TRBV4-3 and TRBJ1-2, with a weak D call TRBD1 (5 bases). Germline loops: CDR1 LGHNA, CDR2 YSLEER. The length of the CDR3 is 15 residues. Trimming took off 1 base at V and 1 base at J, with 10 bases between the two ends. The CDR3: CASSQVGEYNYGYTF. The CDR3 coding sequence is TGCGCCAGCAGCCAAGTAGGGGAATATAACTATGGCTACACCTTC.